This T cell receptor (beta chain) is drawn from a study of identical twins. The trim removed 3 bases at V and 2 bases at J, leaving 1 base unmatched. CDR3 length: 13 amino acids. Germline loops: CDR1 DFQATT, CDR2 SNEGSKA (reference sequence). Through template switching, a universal primer site was introduced, and the cDNA contained unique molecular identifiers. TCRdb itself ran the 5' RACE reads through MiXCR, one entry per CDR3 protein. The sample yields 650,000 to 750,000 distinct CDR3 sequences, roughly 20% seen once. In every case, the donor was a healthy Caucasian. This sample was shared with a second study, whose subject was T cells expressing NK-cell markers. That source notes: The authors derived TCR beta repertoires from sorted CD3+CD56+NKG2C+, CD3+CD56+NKG2C- and CD3+CD56-NKG2C+ T cells.

The chain has TRBV20-1 and TRBJ2-7, with 10 bases fitting TRBD2. The sample comprised PBMCs. The receptor was derived from a woman aged 18-35 years in good health. The CDR3 spells CSASSGGPYEQYF. For the CDR3, the DNA is TGCAGTGCTAGTAGCGGGGGGCCCTACGAGCAGTACTTC.